This T cell receptor beta chain was retrieved from a study of T cells in Graves' hyperthyroidism and ophthalmopathy. Study details: Peripheral blood samples were taken at initial diagnosis, prior to any treatment.

As to this clonotype: A single base separates this from a much larger clone, so it may be a read error.

Pregnant or lactating patients were excluded, as were those with uncontrolled infection or other autoimmune disease. RNA transcripts were the template for amplifying TCR beta CDR3 regions. RT-PCR in the first round (using the HTBI primer set) targeted the TCR CDR3. TCRdb redid the calling of the multiplex PCR reads with MiXCR, one entry per CDR3 protein. The data contain around 300,000 distinct CDR3 sequences, about an eighth of them singletons. CDR3 size: 20 residues. The germline V gene has CDR1 SEHNR and CDR2 FQNEAQ (reference sequence). Losses at the gene ends were 5 bases for V and 3 bases for J; bases not matched to a gene: 14.

The sequenced sample consisted of blood. This sequence originates from a woman aged 25-40 years with Graves' hyperthyroidism that later progressed to Graves' ophthalmopathy. The chain employs TRBV7-9 and TRBJ2-3, with TRBD2 identical over 16 bases. This chain's CDR3 is CASSRAGTSGRASATDTQYF. CDR3 coding DNA: TGTGCCAGCAGCCGCGCCGGGACTAGCGGGAGGGCCTCGGCGACAGATACGCAGTATTTT.